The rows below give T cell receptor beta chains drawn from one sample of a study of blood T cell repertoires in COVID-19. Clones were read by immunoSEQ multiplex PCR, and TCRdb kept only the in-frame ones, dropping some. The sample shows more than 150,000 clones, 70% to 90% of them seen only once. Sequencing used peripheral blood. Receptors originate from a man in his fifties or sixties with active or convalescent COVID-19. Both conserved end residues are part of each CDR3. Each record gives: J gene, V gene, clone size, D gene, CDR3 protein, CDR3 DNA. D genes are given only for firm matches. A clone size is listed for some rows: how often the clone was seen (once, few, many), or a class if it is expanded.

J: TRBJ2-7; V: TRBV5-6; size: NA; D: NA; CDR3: CASSLIKGYDYEQYF; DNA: TGTGCCAGCAGCTTGATCAAGGGGTACGACTACGAGCAGTACTTC
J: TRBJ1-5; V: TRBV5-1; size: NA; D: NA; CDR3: CASSPTGGSNQPQHF; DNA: TGCGCCAGCAGCCCGACGGGGGGCAGCAATCAGCCCCAGCATTTT
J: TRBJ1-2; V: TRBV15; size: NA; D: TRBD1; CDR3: CATSRDMKGQGDYGYTF; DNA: TGTGCCACCAGCAGAGATATGAAGGGACAGGGGGACTATGGCTACACCTTC
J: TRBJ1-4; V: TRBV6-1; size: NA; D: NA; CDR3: CASSEAGGEKLFF; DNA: TGTGCCAGCAGTGAAGCCGGGGGTGAAAAACTGTTTTTT
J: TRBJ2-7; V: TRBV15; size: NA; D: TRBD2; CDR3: CATSRAASGHYEQYF; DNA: TGTGCCACCAGCAGAGCGGCTAGCGGACACTACGAGCAGTACTTC
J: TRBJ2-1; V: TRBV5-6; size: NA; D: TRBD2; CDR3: CASSLNPSGGYNEQFF; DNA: TGTGCCAGCAGCTTGAATCCTAGCGGGGGGTACAATGAGCAGTTCTTC
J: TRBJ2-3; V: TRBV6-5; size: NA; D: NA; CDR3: CASSLLARRDTQYF; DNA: TGTGCCAGCAGCCTCCTAGCCCGGCGAGATACGCAGTATTTT
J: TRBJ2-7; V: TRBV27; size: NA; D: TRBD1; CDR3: CASSFTGVEQYF; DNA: TGTGCCAGCAGTTTTACAGGGGTCGAGCAGTACTTC
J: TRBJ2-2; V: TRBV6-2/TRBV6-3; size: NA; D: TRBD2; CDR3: CASSYEAGGLGGELFF; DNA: TGTGCCAGCAGTTACGAGGCGGGGGGGCTCGGCGGGGAGCTGTTTTTT
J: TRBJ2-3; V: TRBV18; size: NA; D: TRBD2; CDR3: CASEGTSGTDTQYF; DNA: TGTGCCAGCGAAGGGACTAGCGGCACAGATACGCAGTATTTT
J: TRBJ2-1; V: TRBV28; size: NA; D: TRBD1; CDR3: CASRPGTVNYNEQFF; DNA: TGTGCCAGCAGGCCCGGGACAGTCAACTACAATGAGCAGTTCTTC
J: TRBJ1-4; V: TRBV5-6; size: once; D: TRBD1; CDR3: CASSPGTGGEKLFF; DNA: TGTGCCAGCAGCCCTGGGACAGGGGGGGAAAAACTGTTTTTT
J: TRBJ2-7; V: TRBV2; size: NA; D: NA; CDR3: CASSEVVGVYEQYF; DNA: TGTGCCAGCAGTGAAGTGGTGGGAGTTTACGAGCAGTACTTC
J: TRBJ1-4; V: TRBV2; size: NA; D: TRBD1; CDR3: CASSPGTGEGVNEKLFF; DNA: TGTGCCAGCAGTCCCGGGACAGGGGAAGGGGTGAATGAAAAACTGTTTTTT
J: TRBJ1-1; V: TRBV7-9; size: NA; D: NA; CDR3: CASSLGQGTEAFF; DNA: TGTGCCAGCAGCTTAGGGCAGGGCACTGAAGCTTTCTTT
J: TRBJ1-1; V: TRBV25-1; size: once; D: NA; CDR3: CASSDPQMNTEAFF; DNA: TGTGCCAGCAGTGATCCACAGATGAACACTGAAGCTTTCTTT
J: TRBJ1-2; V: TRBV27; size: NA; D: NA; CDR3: CASSFAWEQEQGYTF; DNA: TGTGCCAGCAGTTTCGCCTGGGAACAGGAACAGGGCTACACCTTC
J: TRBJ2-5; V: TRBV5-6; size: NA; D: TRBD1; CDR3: CASSPLQGVETQYF; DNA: TGTGCCAGCAGCCCCCTACAGGGGGTAGAGACCCAGTACTTC
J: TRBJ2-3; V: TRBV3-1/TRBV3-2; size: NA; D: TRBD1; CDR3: CASSQDDREGPDTQYF; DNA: TGTGCCAGCAGCCAAGACGACAGGGAAGGGCCAGATACGCAGTATTTT
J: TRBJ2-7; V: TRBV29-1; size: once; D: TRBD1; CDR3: CSVEGQGGYEQYF; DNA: TGCAGCGTAGAGGGACAGGGAGGATACGAGCAGTACTTC
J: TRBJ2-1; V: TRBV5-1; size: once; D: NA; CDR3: CASSSRQVYNEQFF; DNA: TGCGCCAGCAGCTCTCGACAGGTTTACAATGAGCAGTTCTTC
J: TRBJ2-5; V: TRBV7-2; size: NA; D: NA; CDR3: CASKPIRSGETQYF; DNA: TGTGCCAGCAAACCTATAAGGTCCGGGGAGACCCAGTACTTC
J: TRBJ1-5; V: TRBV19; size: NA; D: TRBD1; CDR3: CASSIQGQEYQPQHF; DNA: TGTGCCAGTAGTATCCAGGGACAGGAGTATCAGCCCCAGCATTTT
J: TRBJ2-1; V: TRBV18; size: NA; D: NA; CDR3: CASSPRLVNEQFF; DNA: TGTGCCAGCTCACCACGACTAGTCAATGAGCAGTTCTTC